These T cell receptor beta chains were read from a single sample in a study of cytomegalovirus exposure and HLA in healthy donors. Assay used: immunoSEQ multiplex PCR; TCRdb lists only in-frame clones, some missing. The table shows approximately 210,000 clones, with over 60% occurring only once. Specimen: PBMCs. Source of these receptors: a male donor in good health and CMV-seronegative. CDR3s include the opening cysteine and the closing phenylalanine or tryptophan. The D gene is left open where the match is weak. Not all rows give a size; the values are once, few, many and, for expanded clones, a class.

TRBJ1-1 - - TRBV6-5 TGTGCCAGCAGTTACTCCCCAGGGGCTGAAGCTTTCTTT CASSYSPGAEAFF
TRBJ1-1 - TRBD1 TRBV27 TGTGCCAGCAGTCGGGACAGGGGGCTGAACACTGAAGCTTTCTTT CASSRDRGLNTEAFF
TRBJ2-1 - TRBD2 TRBV7-2 TGTGCCAGCAGCCGCAGCGGGGAAATCTACAATGAGCAGTTCTTC CASSRSGEIYNEQFF
TRBJ2-7 - - TRBV19 TGTGCCAGTAGCGACAGTACCTACGAGCAGTACTTC CASSDSTYEQYF
TRBJ1-2 few TRBD1 TRBV6-5 TGTGCCAGCAGTACGGGACAGGGCCACTATGGCTACACCTTC CASSTGQGHYGYTF
TRBJ2-1 - TRBD2 TRBV19 TGTGCCAGTAGTAGGAGAAGCGGGAGCTACAATGAGCAGTTCTTC CASSRRSGSYNEQFF
TRBJ2-3 - - TRBV2 TGTGCCAGCAGCTCAGTGAGGGATACGCAGTATTTT CASSSVRDTQYF
TRBJ2-3 - - TRBV7-6 TGTGCCAGCAGCCTCGGGGTCGGCACAGATACGCAGTATTTT CASSLGVGTDTQYF
TRBJ2-3 - TRBD2 TRBV2 TGTGCCAGCAGTGAAACGGCTAGCGGGGCTTTCACAGATACGCAGTATTTT CASSETASGAFTDTQYF
TRBJ1-1 few TRBD1 TRBV5-4 TGTGCCAGCAGCTTAGGGACAGGGGGATCTAAAGCTTTCTTT CASSLGTGGSKAFF
TRBJ2-1 - TRBD1 TRBV28 TGTGCCAGCAGTTCCCTTATTGGACAGGGAACTTACTCCTACAATGAGCAGTTCTTC CASSSLIGQGTYSYNEQFF
TRBJ2-3 - - TRBV14 TGTGCCAGCAGCCCCAGGACTAGCACAGATACGCAGTATTTT CASSPRTSTDTQYF
TRBJ2-7 - - TRBV11-3 TGTGCCAGCGGTCGGGAACCCCACGAGCAGTACTTC CASGREPHEQYF
TRBJ2-3 - TRBD2 TRBV11-2 TGTGCCAGCAGCACCGGGACTAAGACGCAGTATTTT CASSTGTKTQYF
TRBJ1-1 - TRBD1 TRBV7-2 TGTGCCAGCAGCTTAGCGACAGGGGCTGAAGCTTTCTTT CASSLATGAEAFF
TRBJ1-5 - TRBD1 TRBV4-1 TGCGCCAGCAGCCACCCCGATGGGACAGTTAATCAGCCCCAGCATTTT CASSHPDGTVNQPQHF
TRBJ1-2 - TRBD1 TRBV28 TGTGCCAGCAGTTGGGGACAGGGCAAAACCTTC CASSWGQGKTF
TRBJ2-2 - TRBD1 TRBV9 TGTGCCAGCAGCGTATCAGGGGGAACCACCGGGGAGCTGTTTTTT CASSVSGGTTGELFF
TRBJ1-1 - TRBD1 TRBV11-2 TGTGCCAGCAGCTTACGGACTAACAGGGGATTGAACACTGAAGCTTTCTTT CASSLRTNRGLNTEAFF
TRBJ1-2 - TRBD1 TRBV19 TGTGCCAGTAGTCAGCGACAGGGGGAGTATGGCTACACCTTC CASSQRQGEYGYTF
TRBJ1-2 once TRBD1 TRBV5-6 TGTGCCAGCAGCCCCCAACAGGGGGCTAACTATGGCTACACCTTC CASSPQQGANYGYTF
TRBJ2-7 - TRBD2 TRBV5-1 TGCGCCAGCAGCTTGGAGGGGCGGGGGACCTACGAGCAGTACTTC CASSLEGRGTYEQYF
TRBJ1-1 - TRBD1 TRBV5-1 TGCGCCAGCAAGGGACAGCGGAACACTGAAGCTTTCTTT CASKGQRNTEAFF
TRBJ2-7 - - TRBV7-9 TGTGCCAGCAGCCTACGGGACTCCAGGGATCCCTACGAGCAGTACTTC CASSLRDSRDPYEQYF
TRBJ2-7 - - TRBV6-1 TGTGCCAGCATGGAGTGGTACGAGCAGTACTTC CASMEWYEQYF
TRBJ2-7 few TRBD1 TRBV5-4 TGTGCCAGCAGCTCGGGACAGGGCAGGTACGAGCAGTACTTC CASSSGQGRYEQYF
TRBJ2-7 - TRBD1 TRBV11-3 TGTGCCAGCAGTTCAGGACAGGGCAGCTCCTACGAGCAGTACTTC CASSSGQGSSYEQYF
TRBJ2-1 - - TRBV28 TGTGCCAGCAGTCCCGGGACAGAGCAGTTCTTC CASSPGTEQFF
TRBJ1-1 few - TRBV5-6 TGTGCCAGCAGGGACAGCCTCATGAACACTGAAGCTTTCTTT CASRDSLMNTEAFF
TRBJ2-5 - TRBD2 TRBV7-2 TGTGCCAGCGCCAGAGCGGGACCTTTAGAGACCCAGTACTTC CASARAGPLETQYF
TRBJ1-1 - - TRBV6-5 TGTGCCAGCAGTTACTCGAAGAGGAGCACTGAAGCTTTCTTT CASSYSKRSTEAFF
TRBJ2-1 few TRBD2 TRBV4-1 TGCGCCAGCAGCCGCCTGCCCGGGGCTAGCGGGAGCGGTAATGAGCAGTTCTTC CASSRLPGASGSGNEQFF
TRBJ2-7 - TRBD2 TRBV7-3 TGTGCCAGCAGCCCCTCCCCTGGACTAGCGGATACCTACGAGCAGTACTTC CASSPSPGLADTYEQYF
TRBJ2-7 - - TRBV5-1 TGCGCCAGCAGCCCGCCAAGTCGGGGGTTCTCCTACGAGCAGTACTTC CASSPPSRGFSYEQYF
TRBJ2-1 - - TRBV9 TGTGCCAGCAGCGTAGGTGAGGATCCACTCTACAATGAGCAGTTCTTC CASSVGEDPLYNEQFF
TRBJ2-5 - TRBD2 TRBV7-2 TGTGCCAGCAGCTTAGGGGGGGGGCAAGAGACCCAGTACTTC CASSLGGGQETQYF
TRBJ2-1 - TRBD2 TRBV19 TGTGCCAGTAGTATAACAGGACTAGCGGGGGGGTCCTACAATGAGCAGTTCTTC CASSITGLAGGSYNEQFF